The clone carrying this T cell receptor beta chain was found many times. Patients who underwent sequencing had shown CD8+CD57+ cell expansion by flow cytometry. The sample originates from a study of CD8+CD57+ T cells in acquired aplastic anemia. CDR3 and TCR beta VDJ profiling relied on a genomic DNA template. TCRdb itself ran the reads through MiXCR, one entry per CDR3 protein. The sample shows 160,000 or so distinct CDR3 sequences, more than 40% of them seen only once. CDR3 length: 17 amino acids. In germline, CDR1 is SGHRS, CDR2 YFSETQ. Unmatched junction bases numbered 8, after V lost 7 bases and J lost 2 bases.

The TCR sequence derives from a human donor with aplastic anemia. Source material: sorted CD4+, CD8+, or CD8+CD57+ T cells (not recorded which) from PBMCs. This sequence joins TRBV5-1 and TRBJ2-1; 14 nucleotides line up with TRBD2. The CDR3 reads CASWKGLAGEPYNEQFF. The DNA for the CDR3 is TGCGCCAGCTGGAAGGGACTAGCGGGAGAGCCCTACAATGAGCAGTTCTTC. Supplemented by reference TRBV5-1 and TRBJ2-1, the full variable domain reads KAGVTQTPRYLIKTRGQQVTLSCSPISGHRSVSWYQQTPGQGLQFLFEYFSETQRNKGNFPGRFSGRQFSNSRSEMNVSTLELGDSALYLCASWKGLAGEPYNEQFFGPGTRLTVL.